The rows below give T cell receptor beta chains drawn from one sample of a study of immune cell composition in non-small cell lung cancer. TCRdb keeps only in-frame clones here, not all; method: immunoSEQ multiplex PCR. The sample holds roughly 1,400 clones, just under 80% seen once. The sample comprised lung tumor tissue. The receptors here all came from a human donor with non-small cell lung cancer. CDR3s include the opening cysteine and the closing phenylalanine or tryptophan. Each record gives: CDR3 DNA, CDR3 protein, D gene, CDR3 length, clone size, J gene, V gene. D genes are given only for firm matches. For some rows the clone size is stated as once, few or many, or as a class when expanded; others skip it.

CDR3nt: TGTGCCAGTAGGCCGGGACTAGCTACCGGGGAGCTGTTTTTT
CDR3aa: CASRPGLATGELFF
d_gene: TRBD2
len: 14
abundance: -
j_gene: TRBJ2-2
v_gene: TRBV19

CDR3nt: TGTGCCAGCAGCTCGACTAGGTCGGGCACCGGGGAGCTGTTTTTT
CDR3aa: CASSSTRSGTGELFF
d_gene: -
len: 15
abundance: -
j_gene: TRBJ2-2
v_gene: TRBV7-2

CDR3nt: TGTGCCAGCAGCCAGACAGGAGTAACTAATGAAAAACTGTTTTTT
CDR3aa: CASSQTGVTNEKLFF
d_gene: -
len: 15
abundance: once
j_gene: TRBJ1-4
v_gene: TRBV7-2

CDR3nt: TGTGCCAGCAGCGTAGGTTACGGGCGGGGGGGCGGTGAGACCCAGTACTTC
CDR3aa: CASSVGYGRGGGETQYF
d_gene: TRBD2
len: 17
abundance: -
j_gene: TRBJ2-5
v_gene: TRBV9

CDR3nt: TGTGCCAGCAGTGTAGCGGGCAGCTACGAGCAGTACTTC
CDR3aa: CASSVAGSYEQYF
d_gene: TRBD2
len: 13
abundance: -
j_gene: TRBJ2-7
v_gene: TRBV6-1

CDR3nt: TGTGCCAGCAGTGAAGCGCGTGCGGGGTGGTATTTT
CDR3aa: CASSEARAGWYF
d_gene: -
len: 12
abundance: few
j_gene: TRBJ2-3
v_gene: TRBV2

CDR3nt: TGTGCCAGCATAAGGGGTAGTGAGGAGACCCAGTACTTC
CDR3aa: CASIRGSEETQYF
d_gene: -
len: 13
abundance: -
j_gene: TRBJ2-5
v_gene: TRBV6-1

CDR3nt: TGTGCCAGCGATTTGAACAGGGACTACGAGCAGTACTTC
CDR3aa: CASDLNRDYEQYF
d_gene: -
len: 13
abundance: -
j_gene: TRBJ2-7
v_gene: TRBV2

CDR3nt: TGTGCCTGGAGTGTAGGAGGGCCGGGTTTCGAGTGGACTGAAGCTTTCTTT
CDR3aa: CAWSVGGPGFEWTEAFF
d_gene: -
len: 17
abundance: -
j_gene: TRBJ1-1
v_gene: TRBV30

CDR3nt: TGTGCCAGCAGTGAAGCCGTCTTCTGGGGGCCCCGTGAGCAGTTCTTC
CDR3aa: CASSEAVFWGPREQFF
d_gene: -
len: 16
abundance: -
j_gene: TRBJ2-1
v_gene: TRBV6-1

CDR3nt: TGTGCCAGTAGTATAGGGACAGGGTGGGGGACTGAAGCTTTCTTT
CDR3aa: CASSIGTGWGTEAFF
d_gene: TRBD1
len: 15
abundance: -
j_gene: TRBJ1-1
v_gene: TRBV19

CDR3nt: TGTGCCAGCAGCCGGGACAGGGTCCTCGCCGAGCAGTACTTC
CDR3aa: CASSRDRVLAEQYF
d_gene: TRBD1
len: 14
abundance: -
j_gene: TRBJ2-7
v_gene: TRBV5-6

CDR3nt: TGTGCCAGTAGTATTGGAGAAAGCTCCTATAATTCACCCCTCCACTTT
CDR3aa: CASSIGESSYNSPLHF
d_gene: -
len: 16
abundance: -
j_gene: TRBJ1-6
v_gene: TRBV19

CDR3nt: TGTGCCAGCAGCACCCAACAGGGGGCCAATAATGAAAAACTGTTTTTT
CDR3aa: CASSTQQGANNEKLFF
d_gene: TRBD1
len: 16
abundance: -
j_gene: TRBJ1-4
v_gene: TRBV7-2

CDR3nt: TGTGCCAGCAGCCCGAGGACTAGCGTGGGCGAGACCCAGTACTTC
CDR3aa: CASSPRTSVGETQYF
d_gene: TRBD2
len: 15
abundance: -
j_gene: TRBJ2-5
v_gene: TRBV5-4

CDR3nt: TGCGCCAGCAGCTTGACCGGGACAATGAACACTGAAGCTTTCTTT
CDR3aa: CASSLTGTMNTEAFF
d_gene: -
len: 15
abundance: -
j_gene: TRBJ1-1
v_gene: TRBV5-1

CDR3nt: TGCGCCAGTGGACAGGCCGTCTCCTACGAGCAGTACTTC
CDR3aa: CASGQAVSYEQYF
d_gene: TRBD1
len: 13
abundance: once
j_gene: TRBJ2-7
v_gene: TRBV4-1

CDR3nt: TGTGCCAGCTCAGCCTCCGGAACAGCTAACTCTGGAAACACCATATATTTT
CDR3aa: CASSASGTANSGNTIYF
d_gene: -
len: 17
abundance: -
j_gene: TRBJ1-3
v_gene: TRBV18

CDR3nt: TGTGCCAGCAGTCGGGACAGACCTTTAGGTTCACCCCTCCACTTT
CDR3aa: CASSRDRPLGSPLHF
d_gene: TRBD1
len: 15
abundance: -
j_gene: TRBJ1-6
v_gene: TRBV6-5

CDR3nt: TGCGCCAGCAGTGGCCGGGGTGGCTACACCTTC
CDR3aa: CASSGRGGYTF
d_gene: -
len: 11
abundance: few
j_gene: TRBJ1-2
v_gene: TRBV10-2

CDR3nt: TGTGCCTGGAGTGTGGGGCATGGCTACACCTTC
CDR3aa: CAWSVGHGYTF
d_gene: -
len: 11
abundance: -
j_gene: TRBJ1-2
v_gene: TRBV30

CDR3nt: TGTGCCAGCAGTGAGGCCACGATTTACAATGAGCAGTTCTTC
CDR3aa: CASSEATIYNEQFF
d_gene: -
len: 14
abundance: once
j_gene: TRBJ2-1
v_gene: TRBV7-9

CDR3nt: TGCGCCAGCAGCACGGCCCCGACAGGGAACACTGAAGCTTTCTTT
CDR3aa: CASSTAPTGNTEAFF
d_gene: -
len: 15
abundance: -
j_gene: TRBJ1-1
v_gene: TRBV5-1